A single sample is the source of the 14 T cell receptor beta chains below, sequenced in a study of response to subunit inactivated influenza vaccine. TCRdb analysed the RT-PCR reads with MiXCR anew, one entry per CDR3 protein. The sample has about 540,000 distinct CDR3 sequences; under 25% are singletons. This sample also appeared in a second study, on T cells expressing NK-cell markers. That paper states: 5'RACE template switching built TCR beta cDNA with unique molecular identifiers.

The sample consisted of CD4+ T cells sorted from PBMCs, taken less than 13 days after vaccination. These receptors were obtained from a middle-aged man who received an inactivated influenza vaccine.

J is TRBJ2-3 and V is TRBV20-1, with TRBD2 identical over 7 bases. Per germline, CDR1 DFQATT and CDR2 SNEGSKA (reference sequence). The junction had 6 bases not matched to a gene; V was cut back by 3 bases and J by 0 bases. This CDR3 is 15 amino acids long. The CDR3 loop reads CSARGLAASTDTQYF. The CDR3 DNA is TGCAGTGCTAGGGGTCTAGCGGCTAGCACAGATACGCAGTATTTT.

This clonotype was seen repeatedly, ten times or more. The rearrangement links TRBV20-1 to TRBJ1-1, with D unclear. The CDR3 loop spans 12 amino acids. Trimming removed 0 bases from V and 5 bases from J, with 7 bases in between. CDR1 DFQATT and CDR2 SNEGSKA come from the germline V gene (reference sequence). CDR3 region: CSARDLGTEAFF. The CDR3 bases are TGCAGTGCTAGAGATCTGGGGACTGAAGCTTTCTTT.

This clonotype was counted only a few times. The chain carries TRBV12-3 or TRBV12-4 and TRBJ1-6, with D perhaps matching TRBD1 (5 bases). Trimming stripped 6 bases from V and 10 bases from J, with 16 bases between. This CDR3 contains 14 residues. CDR3 loop: CASSPRMGESPLHF. Written as DNA, the CDR3 is TGTGCCAGCAGCCCTAGGATGGGGGAGTCACCCCTCCACTTT.

The V call is TRBV4-3, the J call TRBJ2-1; TRBD2 agrees at 16 bases. The CDR3 runs 18 residues. The germline CDR1 and CDR2 sequences are LGHNA and YSLEER. V shed 7 bases, J shed 4 bases, and the junction held 10 bases outside the gene matches. The CDR3 nucleotides are TGCGCCAGCAACCAGGGACTAGCGGGGGGGCCGGCGTACAATGAGCAGTTCTTC. This encodes CASNQGLAGGPAYNEQFF.

This clonotype has just a few counts. This chain uses TRBV20-1 with TRBJ1-5; the D gene is possibly TRBD1 (6 bases). The CDR3 is made up of 15 amino acids. V lost 5 bases, J lost 1 base, and 15 bases lay in between. Germline lookup yields CDR1 DFQATT and CDR2 SNEGSKA (reference sequence). In DNA form, the CDR3 reads TGCAGTGCTCCGTTGACAGGTCAGAGCAATCAGCCCCAGCATTTT. Translated: CSAPLTGQSNQPQHF.

The chain is built from TRBV5-1 and TRBJ2-2; 14 nucleotides agree with TRBD2. CDR1 and CDR2 (germline): SGHRS, YFSETQ. J gave up 4 bases and V 4 bases, and 6 bases lay outside the gene matches. This CDR3 has 17 residues. CDR3 in amino acids: CASSQGLAGGITGELFF. DNA for the CDR3: TGCGCCAGCAGCCAAGGACTAGCGGGGGGCATCACCGGGGAGCTGTTTTTT.

The rearrangement links TRBV4-2 to TRBJ2-5; 12 bases fit TRBD2. J lost 3 bases, V lost 4 bases, and 12 bases had no gene match. Germline V CDR1 and CDR2: LGHNA, YNFKEQ. CDR3 length: 18 residues. The CDR3 here is CASSPRAGTSGPKETQYF. CDR3 in DNA: TGTGCCAGCAGCCCCAGGGCGGGGACTAGCGGGCCAAAAGAGACCCAGTACTTC.

As DNA, the CDR3 is TGCAGTGCTAGAGATCTCGTGGCAGCCCCGAATCAGCCCCAGCATTTT. The encoded protein is CSARDLVAAPNQPQHF. The rearrangement uses TRBV20-1 and TRBJ1-5, with D unclear. V was clipped by 0 bases and J by 4 bases, with 16 bases between them. The germline V gene has CDR1 DFQATT and CDR2 SNEGSKA (reference sequence). This CDR3 is 16 amino acids long.

This clonotype was counted between two and nine times. This chain connects TRBV12-3 or TRBV12-4 to TRBJ2-3; possibly TRBD1 for D (5 bases). V dropped 6 bases and J dropped 0 bases, with 7 bases sitting between them. The CDR3 covers 13 residues. The CDR3 region is CASRRTSTDTQYF. CDR3 DNA sequence: TGTGCCAGCAGAAGGACAAGCACAGATACGCAGTATTTT.

This clonotype has a count of ten or more. V is TRBV29-1 and J is TRBJ1-5; 7 positions agree with TRBD1. V lost 4 bases, J lost 1 base, and 4 bases stayed unmatched. The CDR3 is 14 residues long. The V gene's germline CDR1 is SQVTM and CDR2 ANQGSEA. The CDR3 is CSVVLQGSNQPQHF. The CDR3 DNA is TGCAGCGTTGTATTACAGGGGAGCAATCAGCCCCAGCATTTT.

The table lists this clonotype with a few counts. The V gene is TRBV29-1, the J gene TRBJ1-5, with 7 bases lining up with TRBD1. The V gene's germline CDR1 is SQVTM and CDR2 ANQGSEA. The CDR3 is made up of 12 amino acids. V was pared by 7 bases and J by 4 bases, with 4 bases of the junction left unmatched. CDR3 amino acids: CSAGQANQPQHF. In nucleotides, the CDR3 is TGCAGCGCTGGACAGGCAAATCAGCCCCAGCATTTT.

There are many counts of this clonotype. The junction and the germline gene differ at one end; a read error may be behind it. J is TRBJ2-2 and V is TRBV12-3 or TRBV12-4, with D possibly matching TRBD2 (7 bases). The CDR3 extends over 14 amino acids. CDR3 coding DNA: TGCGCCAGCAGCTTACAGGGAGGGACCGGGGAGCTGTTTTTT. Its protein is CASSLQGGTGELFF.

The chain carries TRBV12-3 or TRBV12-4 and TRBJ2-1; D might be TRBD2 (6 bases). Deletions cut 4 bases from V and 1 base from J, with 14 bases between. This CDR3 spans 16 amino acids. CDR3 residues: CASSSGGGGSYNEQFF. The CDR3 region has the DNA TGTGCCAGCAGTTCAGGCGGTGGAGGGTCCTACAATGAGCAGTTCTTC.

The chain uses TRBV5-5 and TRBJ1-6; D is possibly TRBD1 (5 bases). The CDR3 length is 15 residues. The germline V and J ends were trimmed by 4 bases and 7 bases, with 15 bases remaining between them. Germline V lookup: CDR1 SGHKS, CDR2 YYEKEE (reference sequence). This CDR3 is CASSPGTPGNSPLHF. The CDR3 bases are TGTGCCAGCAGCCCTGGGACCCCCGGGAATTCACCCCTCCACTTT.